This note documents a single T cell receptor (beta chain) sequence. No antigen is known for it. The sample is drawn from a study of identical twins. Study results and caveats: Zero-insertion analyses were open to partial confounding by invariant MAIT and iNKT cells. Donors were not followed over many years; analysis was cross-sectional.

TCRdb processed the 5' RACE reads anew with MiXCR; each CDR3 protein has one entry. Of 450,000 to 650,000 distinct CDR3 sequences listed, around 15% are singletons. Germline CDR1 is KGHSH and CDR2 is LQKENI. This CDR3 region has 17 residues. Trimming cost V 3 bases and J 9 bases; bases outside gene matches: 16. The data also belong to a second study, concerning yellow fever vaccine responses in identical twins.

The source material was CD4+ T cells sorted from blood. The chain uses TRBV18 and TRBJ2-1, with 8 positions matching TRBD1. The receptor's source is a woman younger than 30 in good health. CDR3 loop: CASSPNPGTGGLSEQFF. DNA for the CDR3: TGTGCCAGCTCACCCAACCCGGGTACAGGGGGTTTGAGTGAGCAGTTCTTC.